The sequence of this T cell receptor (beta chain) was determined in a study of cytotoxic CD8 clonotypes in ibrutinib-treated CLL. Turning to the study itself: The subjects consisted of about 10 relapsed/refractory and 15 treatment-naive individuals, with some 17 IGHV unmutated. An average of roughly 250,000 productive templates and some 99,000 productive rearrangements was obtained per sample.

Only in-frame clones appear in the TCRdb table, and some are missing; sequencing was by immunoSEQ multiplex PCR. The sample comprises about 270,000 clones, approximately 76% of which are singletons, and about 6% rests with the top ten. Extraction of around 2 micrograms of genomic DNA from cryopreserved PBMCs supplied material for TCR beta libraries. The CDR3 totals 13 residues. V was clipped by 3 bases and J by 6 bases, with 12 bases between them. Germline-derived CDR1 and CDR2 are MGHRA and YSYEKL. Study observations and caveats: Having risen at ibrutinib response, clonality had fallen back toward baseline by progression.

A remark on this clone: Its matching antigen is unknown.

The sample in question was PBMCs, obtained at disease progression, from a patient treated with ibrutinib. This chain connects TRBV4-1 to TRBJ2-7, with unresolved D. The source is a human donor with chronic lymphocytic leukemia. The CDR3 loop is CASSHSPRGEQYF. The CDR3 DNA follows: TGCGCCAGCAGCCACTCCCCCCGTGGCGAGCAGTACTTC.